The 15 T cell receptor beta chains below were found in one sample sequenced in a study of CD8+ T cells in alopecia areata. cDNA prepared by RNA extraction and subsequent reverse transcription served as the template for sequencing. Only in-frame clones appear in the TCRdb table, and some are missing; sequencing was by immunoSEQ multiplex PCR. The sample has over 150,000 clones, roughly 59% seen once; the top ten hold 1.5% to 2%. Source: CD4+ T cells sorted from blood, taken at week 0. These TCRs come from a human donor with alopecia areata.

The gene calls are TRBV14 and TRBJ2-1; D remains ambiguous. Per the germline V gene, CDR1 is SGHDN and CDR2 is FVKESK. V was clipped by 4 bases and J by 5 bases, with 9 bases between them. This CDR3 has 13 amino acids. Here the CDR3 DNA reads TGTGCCAGCAGCCTAAGAGGCGACAATGAGCAGTTCTTC. The encoded protein is CASSLRGDNEQFF. The whole variable domain, remainder taken from reference TRBV14 and TRBJ2-1, is EAGVTQFPSHSVIEKGQTVTLRCDPISGHDNLYWYRRVMGKEIKFLLHFVKESKQDESGMPNNRFLAERTGGTYSTLKVQPAELEDSGVYFCASSLRGDNEQFFGPGTRLTVL.

The V and J genes are TRBV30 and TRBJ2-1; no clear D gene. Trimming pared 0 bases from V and 4 bases from J, leaving 7 bases between. In germline, CDR1 is GTSNPN, CDR2 SVGIG (reference sequence). The CDR3 sequence is 13 residues long. CDR3 loop: CAWSVSNYNEQFF. CDR3 nucleotide sequence: TGTGCCTGGAGTGTATCCAATTACAATGAGCAGTTCTTC.

The V call is TRBV27, the J call TRBJ2-5, with D hard to call. The J call is doubtful: the DNA matches TRBJ2-7 better. Germline loops: CDR1 MNHEY, CDR2 SMNVEV (reference sequence). The CDR3 is 22 amino acids. For the CDR3, the DNA is TGTGCCAGCAGTTCCCGTCCGGCGCCCAAAGGATTTACGGTCGGGCCTCTCTACGAGCAGTACTTC. Translating gives CASSSRPAPKGFTVGPLYEQYF.

The J gene is TRBJ2-2, the V gene TRBV29-1, with D perhaps TRBD2 (6 bases). The CDR3 runs 13 residues. Germline CDR1 and CDR2: SQVTM and ANQGSEA. Deletions cut 4 bases from V and 6 bases from J, with 12 bases between. The CDR3 reads CSVGATRPGELFF. The CDR3 DNA follows: TGCAGCGTTGGAGCGACTAGACCCGGGGAGCTGTTTTTT.

J is TRBJ2-1 and V is TRBV5-1; possibly TRBD1 or TRBD2 for D (5 bases each). Trimming took off 3 bases at V and 2 bases at J, with 18 bases between the two ends. CDR1 and CDR2 from the germline V gene are SGHRS and YFSETQ. This CDR3 contains 17 residues. The CDR3 bases are TGCGCCAGCAGCTCCCTCCCGGGGCCACCACCCTACAATGAGCAGTTCTTC. Translation gives CASSSLPGPPPYNEQFF.

The chain combines TRBV6-5 with TRBJ1-2; possible D gene TRBD1, 5 bases. CDR3 length: 13 amino acids. V was shortened by 5 bases and J by 2 bases, with 9 bases between the two germline ends. CDR1 and CDR2 (germline): MNHEY, SVGAGI. The CDR3 DNA reads as TGTGCCAGCAGTACCAGGGAAAACTATGGCTACACCTTC. Translation: CASSTRENYGYTF.

This clone appeared a few times. This chain connects TRBV7-2 to TRBJ2-7, with a possible D match to TRBD1 (5 bases). With 1 base removed from V and 4 bases from J, the gap between germline ends came to 14 bases. CDR1 and CDR2 from the germline V gene are SGHTA and FQGNSA. The CDR3 runs to 15 residues. CDR3 sequence: CASSLGTGQGYEQYF. CDR3 bases: TGTGCCAGCAGCTTAGGGACCGGACAAGGGTACGAGCAGTACTTC.

This clone was detected a few times. J is TRBJ2-5 and V is TRBV5-6; TRBD1 agrees at 7 bases. The CDR3 covers 14 residues. The V and J ends lost 4 bases and 2 bases, in that order; junction bases with no gene match: 5. CDR1 and CDR2 (germline): SGHDT, YYEEEE. This CDR3 is CASSLNRGQETQYF. The CDR3 nucleotides are TGTGCCAGCAGCCTTAACAGGGGTCAAGAGACCCAGTACTTC.

The J gene is TRBJ1-3, the V gene TRBV30; D possibly corresponds to TRBD1 (5 bases). From germline, CDR1 is GTSNPN and CDR2 SVGIG (reference sequence). Trimming shortened V by 0 bases and J by 2 bases, and 8 bases separated the two germline ends. CDR3 length: 14 amino acids. The CDR3, as DNA: TGTGCCTGGAGTGTACTAGGGGCTGGAAACACCATATATTTT. Translation gives CAWSVLGAGNTIYF.

This clone was picked up one time. The V and J genes are TRBV23-1 and TRBJ2-5; tentative D call: TRBD1 (6 bases). TRBV23-1 is marked as an open reading frame, function uncertain. V was pared by 9 bases and J by 4 bases, with 12 bases between. The CDR3 has 12 amino acids. Here the CDR3 reads CARVRGGETQYF. Here the CDR3 DNA reads TGCGCCAGGGTCAGGGGTGGAGAGACCCAGTACTTC.

The chain links TRBV5-1 to TRBJ1-1; D perhaps matches TRBD1 (5 bases). The CDR3 is 13 residues long. Per the germline V gene, CDR1 is SGHRS and CDR2 is YFSETQ. The V and J ends lost 1 base and 5 bases respectively, with 9 bases between them. The chain's CDR3 is CASSLQGGTEAFF. CDR3 DNA sequence: TGCGCCAGCAGCTTGCAGGGTGGGACTGAAGCTTTCTTT.

J is TRBJ2-1 and V is TRBV29-1; D unclear. Germline V gene lookup returns CDR1 SQVTM and CDR2 ANQGSEA. The CDR3 contains 11 residues. Trimming removed 4 bases at V and 7 bases at J, with 8 bases between. CDR3 residues: CSVGAANEQFF. The CDR3 DNA follows: TGCAGCGTTGGCGCCGCTAATGAGCAGTTCTTC.

The chain links TRBV9 to TRBJ2-1; D gene ambiguous. Germline assignment: CDR1 SGDLS and CDR2 YYNGEE. V was pared by 2 bases and J by 6 bases, with 6 bases between. The CDR3 spans 12 residues. The CDR3 coding sequence is TGTGCCAGCAGCGTGGAATTCAATGAGCAGTTCTTC. It encodes CASSVEFNEQFF. Full variable domain (outside the CDR3, taken from reference TRBV9 and TRBJ2-1): DSGVTQTPKHLITATGQRVTLRCSPRSGDLSVYWYQQSLDQGLQFLIQYYNGEERAKGNILERFSAQQFPDLHSELNLSSLELGDSALYFCASSVEFNEQFFGPGTRLTVL.

This clone came up many times. This chain connects TRBV14 to TRBJ1-6; no firm D call. This CDR3 region has 13 residues. CDR1 SGHDN and CDR2 FVKESK come from the germline V gene. Trimming took off 4 bases at V and 9 bases at J, with 10 bases between the two ends. The DNA for the CDR3 is TGTGCCAGCAGCCGACTGGACTCTTCACCCCTCCACTTT. Translated: CASSRLDSSPLHF.

J is TRBJ2-4 and V is TRBV5-1; the D is unclear. Trimming left V 2 bases short and J 1 base short, with 16 bases between. Germline V gives CDR1 SGHRS, CDR2 YFSETQ. The CDR3 is 17 amino acids. This chain's CDR3 is CASSFLDPGGAKNIQYF. The CDR3 region has the DNA TGCGCCAGCAGCTTCTTGGACCCTGGTGGGGCCAAAAACATTCAGTACTTC.